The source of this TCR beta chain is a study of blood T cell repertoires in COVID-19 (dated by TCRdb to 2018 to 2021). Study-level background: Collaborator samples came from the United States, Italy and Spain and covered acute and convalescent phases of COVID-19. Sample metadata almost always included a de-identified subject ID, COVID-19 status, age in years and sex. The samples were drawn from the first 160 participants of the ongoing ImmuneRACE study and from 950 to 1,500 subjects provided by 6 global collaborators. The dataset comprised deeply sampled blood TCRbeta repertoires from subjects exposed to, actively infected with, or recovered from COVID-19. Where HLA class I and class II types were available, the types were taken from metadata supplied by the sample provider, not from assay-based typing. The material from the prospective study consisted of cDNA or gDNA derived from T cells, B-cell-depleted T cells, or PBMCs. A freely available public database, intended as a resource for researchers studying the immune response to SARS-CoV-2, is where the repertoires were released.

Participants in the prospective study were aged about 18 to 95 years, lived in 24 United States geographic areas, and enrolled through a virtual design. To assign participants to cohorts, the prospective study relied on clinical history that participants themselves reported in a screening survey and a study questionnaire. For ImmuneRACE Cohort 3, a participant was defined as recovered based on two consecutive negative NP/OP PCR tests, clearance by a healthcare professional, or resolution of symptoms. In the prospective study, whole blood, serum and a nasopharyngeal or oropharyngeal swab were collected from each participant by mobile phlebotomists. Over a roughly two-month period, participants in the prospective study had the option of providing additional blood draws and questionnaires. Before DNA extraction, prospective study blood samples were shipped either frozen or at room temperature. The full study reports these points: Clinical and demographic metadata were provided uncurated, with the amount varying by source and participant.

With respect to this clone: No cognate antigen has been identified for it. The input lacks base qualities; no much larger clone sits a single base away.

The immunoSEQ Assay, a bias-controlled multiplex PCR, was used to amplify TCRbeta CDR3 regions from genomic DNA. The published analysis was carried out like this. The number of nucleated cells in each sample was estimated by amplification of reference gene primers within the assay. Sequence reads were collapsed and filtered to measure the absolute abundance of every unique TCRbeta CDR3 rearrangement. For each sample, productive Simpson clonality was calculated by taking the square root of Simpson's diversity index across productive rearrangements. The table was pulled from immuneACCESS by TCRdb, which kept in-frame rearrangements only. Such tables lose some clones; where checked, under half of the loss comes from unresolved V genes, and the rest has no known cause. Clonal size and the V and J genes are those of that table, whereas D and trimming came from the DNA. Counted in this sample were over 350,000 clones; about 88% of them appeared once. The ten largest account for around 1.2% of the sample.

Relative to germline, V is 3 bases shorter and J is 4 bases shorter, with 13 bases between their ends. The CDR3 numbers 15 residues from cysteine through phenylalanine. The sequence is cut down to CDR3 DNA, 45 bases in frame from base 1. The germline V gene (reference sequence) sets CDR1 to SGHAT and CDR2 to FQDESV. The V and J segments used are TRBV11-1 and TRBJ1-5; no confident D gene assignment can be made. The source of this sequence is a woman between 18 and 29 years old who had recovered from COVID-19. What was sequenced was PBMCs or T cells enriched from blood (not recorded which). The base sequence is TGTGCCAGCAGCTTGGGCAGGCATGGGAATCAGCCCCAGCATTTT. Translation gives CASSLGRHGNQPQHF.